Sequencing of this TCR beta chain was carried out in a study of Ad26.COV2.S vaccination and SARS-CoV-2 variants. Study conclusions and caveats: Vaccine and placebo recipients had similar non-spike TCR breadth.

Specified treatment: 15 to 20 received Ad26.COV2.S at low or high dose, single or two shots; 5 received placebo; per-sample allocation not given. All samples were drawn on day 63, counting from the first vaccine or placebo injection. An Ad26 vector that expressed Wuhan-strain SARS-CoV-2 spike constituted the vaccine. Profiling relied on immunoSEQ multiplex PCR, and the TCRdb table lists in-frame clones only, not all of them. The repertoire has hundreds of thousands of clones, 89% of them found once; the top ten carry over 1.3%. With regard to this clone: Its antigen is as yet unknown.

This CDR3 is built from 16 residues. The V gene lost 6 bases and the J gene lost 7 bases, with 22 bases spanning the gap. Germline CDR1 is MGHDK and CDR2 is SYGVNS. J is TRBJ2-1 and V is TRBV25-1; D is perhaps TRBD1 (6 bases). This sequence was found in a person aged 18 to 65 who received the Ad26.COV2.S COVID-19 vaccine or a placebo. The input for sequencing was peripheral blood, taken in a trial of Ad26.COV2.S vaccine versus placebo. The CDR3 region has the DNA TGTGCCAGCAGACGGACGGTTGGGGGCGTTGTTAATGAGCAGTTCTTC. Translating gives CASRRTVGGVVNEQFF.